The rows below give T cell receptor beta chains drawn from one sample of a study of blood T cell repertoires in COVID-19. TCRdb's table, derived via immunoSEQ multiplex PCR, lists solely in-frame clones and lacks some. The sample lists about 230,000 clones, roughly 80% occurring once. The sequenced material came from peripheral blood. All receptors derive from a woman aged 70-85 years with active or convalescent COVID-19. The CDR3 runs from the conserved cysteine through the conserved F or W.

V gene	J gene	CDR3 length	CDR3 protein
TRBV18	TRBJ1-6	16	CASSPRSRDYNSPLHF
TRBV2	TRBJ1-2	12	CAREGRDYGYTF
TRBV5-1	TRBJ1-4	16	CASTRDRAGGNEKLFF
TRBV20-1	TRBJ2-5	11	CSRVDKETQYF
TRBV10-3	TRBJ1-1	13	CATNRGPDTEAFF
TRBV7-2	TRBJ2-7	17	CASSPGSGRGSSYEQYF
TRBV5-4	TRBJ2-3	16	CASSVGGAGRADTQYF
TRBV19	TRBJ1-6	15	CASSIGVSYNSPLHF
TRBV6-5	TRBJ2-5	14	CASVSGGAIETQYF
TRBV6-5	TRBJ2-7	14	CASRDRGGTYEQYF
TRBV18	TRBJ2-4	14	CASSLSLAKNIQYF
TRBV19	TRBJ1-1	15	CASSRTDWGNTEAFF
TRBV4-3	TRBJ1-2	15	CASSQAKSGTGGYTF
TRBV7-9	TRBJ2-1	15	CASSHGGPSYNEQFF
TRBV11-2	TRBJ2-4	15	CASSLDGGPHNIQYF
TRBV6-6	TRBJ2-1	12	CASRIQGFEQFF
TRBV5-1	TRBJ2-1	17	CASSRPGTSGISGEKFF
TRBV6-6	TRBJ1-1	15	CASRGNRGQYTEAFF
TRBV5-4	TRBJ1-1	13	CASSSYQTGQAFF
TRBV10-3	TRBJ1-2	16	CAISESPGQLQDGYTF
TRBV28	TRBJ2-2	15	CASSLGQGITGELFF
TRBV7-2	TRBJ1-2	15	CASSLGFTGDLGYTF
TRBV5-1	TRBJ2-3	16	CASSQGLAQGGDTQYF
TRBV5-4	TRBJ2-3	16	CASSLRLAGGADTQYF
TRBV5-1	TRBJ1-2	14	CASSSRTGDYGYTF
TRBV28	TRBJ1-2	15	CASSPPGTGRYGYTF
TRBV7-2	TRBJ1-6	12	CASSLALSPLHF
TRBV7-8	TRBJ1-1	15	CASSLGTGHYTEAFF
TRBV3-1/TRBV3-2	TRBJ2-7	15	CASRRLAGGPGEQYF
TRBV5-1	TRBJ1-2	16	CASSLAPGQTNYGYTF
TRBV6-6	TRBJ1-2	13	CASSDKLQADYTF
TRBV11-2	TRBJ2-7	14	CASMVGTGGYEQYF
TRBV30	TRBJ2-7	13	CACLFQGRDEQYF
TRBV6-5	TRBJ1-3	14	CAIHPIGSGNTIYF
TRBV18	TRBJ2-5	15	CASSPNQAREETQYF
TRBV6-6	TRBJ1-5	14	CASSYSLGGQPQHF